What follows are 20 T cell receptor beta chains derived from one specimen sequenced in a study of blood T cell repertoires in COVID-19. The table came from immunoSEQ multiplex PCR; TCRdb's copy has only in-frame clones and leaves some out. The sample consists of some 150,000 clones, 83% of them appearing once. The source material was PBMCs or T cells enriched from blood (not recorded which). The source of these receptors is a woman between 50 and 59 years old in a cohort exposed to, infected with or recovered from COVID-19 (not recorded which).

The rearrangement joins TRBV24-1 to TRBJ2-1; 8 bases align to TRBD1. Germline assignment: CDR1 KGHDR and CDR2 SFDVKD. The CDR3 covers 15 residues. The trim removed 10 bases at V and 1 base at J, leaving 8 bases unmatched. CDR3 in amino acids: CATAGGSWSYNEQFF. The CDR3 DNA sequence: TGTGCCACGGCAGGGGGCTCGTGGTCCTACAATGAGCAGTTCTTC.

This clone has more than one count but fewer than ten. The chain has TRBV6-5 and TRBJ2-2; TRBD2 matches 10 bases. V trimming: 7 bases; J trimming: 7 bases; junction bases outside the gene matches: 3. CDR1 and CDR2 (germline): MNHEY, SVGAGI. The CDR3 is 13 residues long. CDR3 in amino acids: CASTSGRVGELFF. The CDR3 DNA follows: TGTGCCAGCACTAGCGGGAGAGTCGGGGAGCTGTTTTTT.

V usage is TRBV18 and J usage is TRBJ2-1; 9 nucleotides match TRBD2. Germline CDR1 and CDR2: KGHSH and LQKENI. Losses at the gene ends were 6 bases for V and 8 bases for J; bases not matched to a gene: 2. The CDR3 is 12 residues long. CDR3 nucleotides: TGTGCCAGCTCGGCGGGAGGGGATGAGCAGTTCTTC. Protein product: CASSAGGDEQFF.

The CDR3 sequence: CASSLEAGSGNTIYF. CDR3 nucleotides: TGCGCCAGCAGCTTGGAGGCAGGGTCTGGAAACACCATATATTTT. V usage is TRBV5-1 and J usage is TRBJ1-3, with D possibly TRBD1 on 5 matching bases. V lost 0 bases to trimming and J lost 1 base, with 8 bases between them. The CDR3 has 15 residues. CDR1 and CDR2 (germline): SGHRS, YFSETQ.

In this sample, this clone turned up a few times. CDR3 sequence (DNA): TGTGCCAGCAATTTAGATTTCACTGAAGCTTTCTTT. Translation gives CASNLDFTEAFF. The rearrangement joins TRBV2 to TRBJ1-1; D remains unclear. This CDR3 has 12 residues. Trimming stripped 7 bases from V and 4 bases from J, with 10 bases between. The germline gives CDR1 SNHLY, CDR2 FYNNEI. Combining the CDR3 with reference TRBV2 and TRBJ1-1 gives the whole variable domain EPEVTQTPSHQVTQMGQEVILRCVPISNHLYFYWYRQILGQKVEFLVSFYNNEISEKSEIFDDQFSVERPDGSNFTLKIRSTKLEDSAMYFCASNLDFTEAFFGQGTRLTVV.

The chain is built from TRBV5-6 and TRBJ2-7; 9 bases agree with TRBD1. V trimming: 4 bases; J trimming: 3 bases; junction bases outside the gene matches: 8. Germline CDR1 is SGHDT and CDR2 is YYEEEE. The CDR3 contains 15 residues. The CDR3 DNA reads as TGTGCCAGCAGCCCCCAGGGGACAGGGTTCTACGAGCAGTACTTC. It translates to CASSPQGTGFYEQYF.

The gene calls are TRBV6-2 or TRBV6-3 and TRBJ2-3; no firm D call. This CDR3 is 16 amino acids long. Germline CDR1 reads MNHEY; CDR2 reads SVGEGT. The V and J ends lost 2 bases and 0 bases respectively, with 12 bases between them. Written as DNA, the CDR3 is TGTGCCAGCAGTTACGAACAGCCCTCTAGCACAGATACGCAGTATTTT. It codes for CASSYEQPSSTDTQYF.

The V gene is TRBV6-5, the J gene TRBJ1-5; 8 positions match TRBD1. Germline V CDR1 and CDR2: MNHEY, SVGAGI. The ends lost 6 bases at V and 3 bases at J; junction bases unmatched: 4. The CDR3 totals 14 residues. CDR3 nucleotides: TGTGCCAGCAGGTCGACAGGGGACAATCAGCCCCAGCATTTT. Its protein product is CASRSTGDNQPQHF.

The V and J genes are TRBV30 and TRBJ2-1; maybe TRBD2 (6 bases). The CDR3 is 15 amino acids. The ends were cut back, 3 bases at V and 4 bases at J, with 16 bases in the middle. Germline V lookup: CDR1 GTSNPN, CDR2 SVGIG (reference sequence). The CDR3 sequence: CAWSPGTPKYNEQFF. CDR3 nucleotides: TGTGCCTGGAGCCCCGGGACTCCAAAATACAATGAGCAGTTCTTC.

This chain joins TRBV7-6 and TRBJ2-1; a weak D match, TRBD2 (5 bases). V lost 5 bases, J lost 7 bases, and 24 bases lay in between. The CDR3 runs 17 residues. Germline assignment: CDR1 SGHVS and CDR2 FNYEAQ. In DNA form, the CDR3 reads TGTGCCAGCAGCCACAGAGTGGCGGGCGACCCCTTGAATGAGCAGTTCTTC. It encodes CASSHRVAGDPLNEQFF.

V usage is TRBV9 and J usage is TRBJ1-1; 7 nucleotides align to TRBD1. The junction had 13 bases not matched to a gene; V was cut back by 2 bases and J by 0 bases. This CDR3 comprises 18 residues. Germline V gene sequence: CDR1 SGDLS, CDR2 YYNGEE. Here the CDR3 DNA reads TGTGCCAGCAGCGTCGCTAGGGACAGCCAATTCTTGAACACTGAAGCTTTCTTT. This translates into CASSVARDSQFLNTEAFF.

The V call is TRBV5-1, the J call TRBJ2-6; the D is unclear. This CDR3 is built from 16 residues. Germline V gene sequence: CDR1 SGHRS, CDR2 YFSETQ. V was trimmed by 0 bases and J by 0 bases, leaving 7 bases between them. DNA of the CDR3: TGCGCCAGCAGCTTGGATGTCAGCTCTGGGGCCAACGTCCTGACTTTC. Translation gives CASSLDVSSGANVLTF.

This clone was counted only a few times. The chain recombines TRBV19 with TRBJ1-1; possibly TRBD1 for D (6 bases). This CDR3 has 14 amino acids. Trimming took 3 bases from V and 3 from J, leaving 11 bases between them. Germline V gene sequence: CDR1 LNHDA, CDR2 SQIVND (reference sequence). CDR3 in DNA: TGTGCCAGTAGTATTTCCAGGGGTGACACTGAAGCTTTCTTT. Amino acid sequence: CASSISRGDTEAFF. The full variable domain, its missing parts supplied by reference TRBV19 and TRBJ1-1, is DGGITQSPKYLFRKEGQNVTLSCEQNLNHDAMYWYRQDPGQGLRLIYYSQIVNDFQKGDIAEGYSVSREKKESFPLTVTSAQKNPTAFYLCASSISRGDTEAFFGQGTRLTVV.

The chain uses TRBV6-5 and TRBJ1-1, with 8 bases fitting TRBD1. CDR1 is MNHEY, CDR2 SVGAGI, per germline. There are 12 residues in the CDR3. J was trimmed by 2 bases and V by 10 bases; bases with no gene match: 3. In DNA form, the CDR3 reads TGTGCCATGGGACAGGTTAACACTGAAGCTTTCTTT. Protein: CAMGQVNTEAFF.

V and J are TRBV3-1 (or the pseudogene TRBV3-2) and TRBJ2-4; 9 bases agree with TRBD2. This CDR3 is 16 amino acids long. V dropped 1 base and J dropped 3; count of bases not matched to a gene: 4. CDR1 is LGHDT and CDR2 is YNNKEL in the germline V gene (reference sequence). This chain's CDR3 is CASSQASGEVKNIQYF. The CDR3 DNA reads TGTGCCAGCAGCCAAGCTAGCGGGGAAGTCAAAAACATTCAGTACTTC.

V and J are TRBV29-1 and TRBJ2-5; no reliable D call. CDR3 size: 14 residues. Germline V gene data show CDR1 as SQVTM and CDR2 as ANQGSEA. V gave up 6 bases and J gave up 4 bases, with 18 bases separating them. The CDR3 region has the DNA TGCAGCGTCTCCCATTCAGGCTCAGGAGAGACCCAGTACTTC. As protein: CSVSHSGSGETQYF.

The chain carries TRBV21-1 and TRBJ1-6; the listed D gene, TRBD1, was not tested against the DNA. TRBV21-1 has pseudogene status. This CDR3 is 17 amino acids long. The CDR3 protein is CASSINGPGQRGSPLHF. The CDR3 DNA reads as TGTGCCAGCAGCATAAACGGCCCGGGACAGAGGGGTTCACCCCTCCACTTT.

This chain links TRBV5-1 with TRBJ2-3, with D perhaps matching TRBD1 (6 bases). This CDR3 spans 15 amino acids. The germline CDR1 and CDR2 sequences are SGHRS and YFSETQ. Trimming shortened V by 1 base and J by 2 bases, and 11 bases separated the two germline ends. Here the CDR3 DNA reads TGCGCCAGCAGCTTGCAGGGACAAATCACAGATACGCAGTATTTT. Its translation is CASSLQGQITDTQYF.

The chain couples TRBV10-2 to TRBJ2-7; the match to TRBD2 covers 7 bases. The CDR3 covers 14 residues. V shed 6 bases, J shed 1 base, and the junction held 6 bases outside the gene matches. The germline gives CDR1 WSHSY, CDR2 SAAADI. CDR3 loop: CASRLATDSYEQYF. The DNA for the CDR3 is TGCGCCAGCAGACTAGCGACCGATTCCTACGAGCAGTACTTC.

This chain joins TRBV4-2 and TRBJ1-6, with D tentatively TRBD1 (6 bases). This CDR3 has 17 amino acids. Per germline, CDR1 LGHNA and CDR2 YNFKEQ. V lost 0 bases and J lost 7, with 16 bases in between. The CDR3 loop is CASSQEPATGTNSPLHF. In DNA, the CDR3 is TGTGCCAGCAGCCAAGAACCAGCCACAGGGACAAATTCACCCCTCCACTTT.